This T cell receptor (beta chain) appears in the sequencing data of a study of pediatric ulcerative colitis. Study-wide results and limits: This repertoire reflects total lymphocytes rather than subpopulations like regulatory T cells. Ulcerative colitis patients shared more blood-rectal clones than controls.

On this clone: Its antigen is undetermined.

The method was immunoSEQ multiplex PCR; TCRdb's version includes in-frame clones alone and lacks a portion of them. Of fewer than 30,000 clones detected, about 67% appear once; the ten largest clones hold approximately 8%. Germline trimming cut 7 bases from V and 3 bases from J; bases unmatched to any gene: 6. Per the germline V gene, CDR1 is SQVTM and CDR2 is ANQGSEA. The CDR3 runs 14 residues. During colonoscopy, one to two rectal pinch biopsies were collected. This chain uses TRBV29-1 with TRBJ2-2; 9 positions match TRBD1. The source of this sequence is a boy under 18 with severe ulcerative colitis. Sequenced material: gut tissue. CDR3 nucleotide sequence: TGCAGCGCTACCGGGACAGGGTACACCGGGGAGCTGTTTTTT. It specifies CSATGTGYTGELFF.